The rows below give T cell receptor beta chains drawn from one sample of a study of shared clonotypes between healthy human individuals. This table comes from immunoSEQ multiplex PCR, and its TCRdb copy is limited to in-frame clones, with some not included. Of just over 2,000,000 clones in the sample, about 94% were seen once. Sequencing used naive CD8+ T cells sorted from blood. The receptor source for this set is a man younger than 35 in good health. Each CDR3 is given with its conserved first and last residue. Each record gives: clone size, V gene, J gene, D gene, CDR3 protein, CDR3 DNA. D genes are given only for firm matches. Expanded clones are given a class, and other clones once, few, many or no size at all.

size: NA
V: TRBV6-5
J: TRBJ2-7
D: NA
CDR3: CASSTKQGSDEQYF
DNA: TGTGCCAGCAGCACTAAACAGGGCTCGGACGAGCAGTACTTC

size: NA
V: TRBV9
J: TRBJ2-7
D: NA
CDR3: CASSVGGGVVYEQYF
DNA: TGTGCCAGCAGCGTAGGCGGCGGGGTGGTTTACGAGCAGTACTTC

size: once
V: TRBV25-1
J: TRBJ1-6
D: NA
CDR3: CASKERGTTSSYNSPLHF
DNA: TGTGCCAGTAAAGAGCGGGGGACCACGAGCTCCTATAATTCACCCCTCCACTTT

size: NA
V: TRBV5-6
J: TRBJ1-5
D: NA
CDR3: CASSLGAWVGASSNQPQHF
DNA: TGTGCCAGCAGCTTGGGCGCCTGGGTCGGGGCCTCGAGCAATCAGCCCCAGCATTTT

size: NA
V: TRBV28
J: TRBJ2-7
D: NA
CDR3: CASRFGQSYEQYF
DNA: TGTGCCAGCAGATTTGGACAGTCCTACGAGCAGTACTTC

size: NA
V: TRBV27
J: TRBJ1-1
D: TRBD1
CDR3: CASSLTGYDEAFF
DNA: TGTGCCAGCAGTTTGACAGGGTATGATGAAGCTTTCTTT

size: NA
V: TRBV13
J: TRBJ2-1
D: NA
CDR3: CASSLEQGSDNEQFF
DNA: TGTGCCAGCAGCTTAGAACAGGGAAGCGACAATGAGCAGTTCTTC

size: NA
V: TRBV5-6
J: TRBJ2-7
D: TRBD1
CDR3: CASSPVTGDEQYF
DNA: TGTGCCAGCAGCCCCGTTACAGGGGATGAGCAGTACTTC

size: NA
V: TRBV28
J: TRBJ2-7
D: NA
CDR3: CASSGPETPYRSYEQYF
DNA: TGTGCCAGCAGTGGGCCGGAGACACCTTACCGCTCCTACGAGCAGTACTTC

size: NA
V: TRBV27
J: TRBJ2-5
D: NA
CDR3: CASSPAGTFDSETQYF
DNA: TGTGCCAGCAGCCCGGCCGGGACGTTCGACTCGGAGACCCAGTACTTC

size: NA
V: TRBV4-1
J: TRBJ1-6
D: NA
CDR3: CASSQEMALHF
DNA: TGCGCCAGCAGCCAAGAGATGGCCCTCCACTTT

size: NA
V: TRBV7-6
J: TRBJ2-2
D: NA
CDR3: CASSTPSAGGRPGELFF
DNA: TGTGCCAGCAGCACACCCTCGGCCGGGGGGCGGCCCGGGGAGCTGTTTTTT

size: NA
V: TRBV7-9
J: TRBJ2-7
D: NA
CDR3: CASSSDRTEQYF
DNA: TGTGCCAGCAGCTCCGACAGAACCGAGCAGTACTTC

size: NA
V: TRBV4-3
J: TRBJ2-1
D: TRBD2
CDR3: CASSPEQIAGGVLSYNEQFF
DNA: TGCGCCAGCAGTCCCGAACAAATAGCGGGAGGGGTTCTCTCCTACAATGAGCAGTTCTTC

size: NA
V: TRBV11-2
J: TRBJ1-2
D: NA
CDR3: CASSLSSTGYGYTF
DNA: TGTGCCAGCAGCTTATCCAGTACAGGCTATGGCTACACCTTC

size: NA
V: TRBV28
J: TRBJ1-5
D: NA
CDR3: CASSYQPQHF
DNA: TGTGCCAGCAGTTACCAGCCCCAGCATTTT

size: NA
V: TRBV27
J: TRBJ2-1
D: TRBD1
CDR3: CASSSFLDRVYNEQFF
DNA: TGTGCCAGCAGTTCCTTCTTGGACAGGGTGTACAATGAGCAGTTCTTC

size: NA
V: TRBV6-1
J: TRBJ2-7
D: TRBD1
CDR3: CASSDPDRAYEQYF
DNA: TGTGCCAGCAGTGACCCGGACAGGGCCTACGAGCAGTACTTC

size: NA
V: TRBV7-9
J: TRBJ2-7
D: NA
CDR3: CASSLYNTDEQYF
DNA: TGTGCCAGCAGCTTGTACAACACGGACGAGCAGTACTTC

size: NA
V: TRBV5-6
J: TRBJ2-1
D: NA
CDR3: CASSPTFIGPTYNEQFF
DNA: TGTGCCAGCAGCCCTACCTTTATTGGCCCAACCTACAATGAGCAGTTCTTC

size: NA
V: TRBV5-1
J: TRBJ2-1
D: TRBD2
CDR3: CASSPPTSGYSYNEQFF
DNA: TGCGCCAGCAGCCCCCCGACTAGCGGATACTCCTACAATGAGCAGTTCTTC

size: NA
V: TRBV5-1
J: TRBJ1-1
D: TRBD1
CDR3: CASSWKSGGTEAFF
DNA: TGCGCCAGCAGCTGGAAGTCAGGGGGAACTGAAGCTTTCTTT

size: NA
V: TRBV7-2
J: TRBJ1-1
D: NA
CDR3: CASSLGIGILNTEAFF
DNA: TGTGCCAGCAGCTTAGGGATTGGCATATTGAACACTGAAGCTTTCTTT

size: NA
V: TRBV27
J: TRBJ1-4
D: TRBD1
CDR3: CASRGTGGTNEKLFF
DNA: TGTGCCAGCCGCGGAACAGGGGGAACTAATGAAAAACTGTTTTTT

size: NA
V: TRBV2
J: TRBJ1-1
D: TRBD1
CDR3: CASNVWTLGQGPSAFF
DNA: TGTGCCAGCAACGTCTGGACCTTGGGACAGGGCCCCTCAGCTTTCTTT

size: NA
V: TRBV9
J: TRBJ2-3
D: TRBD2
CDR3: CASSPDEAGGTDTQYF
DNA: TGTGCCAGCAGCCCCGACGAAGCGGGGGGGACAGATACGCAGTATTTT

size: NA
V: TRBV6-5
J: TRBJ2-7
D: NA
CDR3: CASSYSGEGTYEQYF
DNA: TGTGCCAGCAGTTACTCCGGCGAGGGAACCTACGAGCAGTACTTC

size: NA
V: TRBV10-1
J: TRBJ2-4
D: NA
CDR3: CASSADGENIQYF
DNA: TGCGCCAGCAGTGCTGACGGTGAGAACATTCAGTACTTC

size: once
V: TRBV4-1
J: TRBJ2-7
D: NA
CDR3: CASSQVSSVGYEQYF
DNA: TGCGCCAGCAGCCAAGTTAGTTCGGTCGGCTACGAGCAGTACTTC

size: NA
V: TRBV9
J: TRBJ2-6
D: NA
CDR3: CASSPPWGANVLTF
DNA: TGTGCCAGCAGCCCCCCTTGGGGGGCCAACGTCCTGACTTTC

size: NA
V: TRBV5-4
J: TRBJ1-3
D: TRBD1
CDR3: CASSVSQGDTIYF
DNA: TGTGCCAGCAGCGTTTCACAGGGGGACACCATATATTTT

size: NA
V: TRBV28
J: TRBJ2-7
D: TRBD1
CDR3: CASSSRDRGPDEQYF
DNA: TGTGCCAGCAGTAGTCGGGACAGGGGCCCCGACGAGCAGTACTTC

size: once
V: TRBV27
J: TRBJ2-2
D: TRBD1
CDR3: CASSLYGQGLRYDGELFF
DNA: TGTGCCAGCAGTTTATACGGACAGGGATTGAGGTACGACGGGGAGCTGTTTTTT

size: once
V: TRBV4-1
J: TRBJ2-7
D: NA
CDR3: CASSQVRGGEWEQYF
DNA: TGCGCCAGCAGCCAAGTGAGGGGGGGAGAGTGGGAGCAGTACTTC

size: NA
V: TRBV9
J: TRBJ2-1
D: TRBD2
CDR3: CASSVDGGLAGGPPYNEQFF
DNA: TGTGCCAGCAGCGTAGATGGTGGACTAGCGGGAGGGCCCCCCTACAATGAGCAGTTCTTC

size: NA
V: TRBV15
J: TRBJ2-2
D: NA
CDR3: CATGPGSGLNTGELFF
DNA: TGTGCCACCGGGCCGGGGAGCGGGCTCAACACCGGGGAGCTGTTTTTT

size: NA
V: TRBV28
J: TRBJ2-3
D: NA
CDR3: CASRAGSWGADTQYF
DNA: TGTGCCAGCAGGGCAGGGTCCTGGGGCGCAGATACGCAGTATTTT

size: NA
V: TRBV7-2
J: TRBJ2-5
D: NA
CDR3: CASSSRTAPSQETQYF
DNA: TGTGCCAGCAGCTCCCGGACAGCCCCTTCCCAAGAGACCCAGTACTTC

size: NA
V: TRBV5-1
J: TRBJ1-1
D: NA
CDR3: CASTGEGNTEAFF
DNA: TGCGCCAGCACCGGGGAGGGGAACACTGAAGCTTTCTTT

size: NA
V: TRBV27
J: TRBJ2-7
D: TRBD1
CDR3: CASSLSPGTGTYEQYF
DNA: TGTGCCAGCAGTTTATCCCCCGGGACAGGTACCTACGAGCAGTACTTC